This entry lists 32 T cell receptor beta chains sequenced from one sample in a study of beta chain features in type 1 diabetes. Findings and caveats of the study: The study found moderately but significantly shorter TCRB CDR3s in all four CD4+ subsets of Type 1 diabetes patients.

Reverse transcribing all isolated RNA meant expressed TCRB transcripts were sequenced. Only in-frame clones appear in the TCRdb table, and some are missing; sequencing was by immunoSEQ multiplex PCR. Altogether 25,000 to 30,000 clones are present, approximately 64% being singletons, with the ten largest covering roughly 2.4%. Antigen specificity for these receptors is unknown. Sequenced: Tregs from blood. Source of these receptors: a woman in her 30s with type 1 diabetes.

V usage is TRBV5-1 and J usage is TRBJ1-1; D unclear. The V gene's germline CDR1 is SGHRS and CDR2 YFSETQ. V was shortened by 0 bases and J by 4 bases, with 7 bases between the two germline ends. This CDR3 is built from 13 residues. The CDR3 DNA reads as TGCGCCAGCAGCTTGGGACGGGGCACTGAAGCTTTCTTT. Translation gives CASSLGRGTEAFF. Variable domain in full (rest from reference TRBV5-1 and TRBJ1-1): KAGVTQTPRYLIKTRGQQVTLSCSPISGHRSVSWYQQTPGQGLQFLFEYFSETQRNKGNFPGRFSGRQFSNSRSEMNVSTLELGDSALYLCASSLGRGTEAFFGQGTRLTVV.

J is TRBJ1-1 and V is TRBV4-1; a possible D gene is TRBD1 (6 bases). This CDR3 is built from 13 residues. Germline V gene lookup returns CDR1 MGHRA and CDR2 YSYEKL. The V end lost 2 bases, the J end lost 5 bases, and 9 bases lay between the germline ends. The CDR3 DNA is TGCGCCAGCAGCCAAATACAGGGTACTGAAGCTTTCTTT. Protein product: CASSQIQGTEAFF.

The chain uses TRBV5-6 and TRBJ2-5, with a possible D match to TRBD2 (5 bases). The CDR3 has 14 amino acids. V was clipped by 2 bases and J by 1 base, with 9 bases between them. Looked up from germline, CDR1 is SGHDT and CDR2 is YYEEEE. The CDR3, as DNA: TGTGCCAGCAGCTTTTCGGGATTCCAAGAGACCCAGTACTTC. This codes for CASSFSGFQETQYF. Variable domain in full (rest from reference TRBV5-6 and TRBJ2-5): DAGVTQSPTHLIKTRGQQVTLRCSPKSGHDTVSWYQQALGQGPQFIFQYYEEEERQRGNFPDRFSGHQFPNYSSELNVNALLLGDSALYLCASSFSGFQETQYFGPGTRLLVL.

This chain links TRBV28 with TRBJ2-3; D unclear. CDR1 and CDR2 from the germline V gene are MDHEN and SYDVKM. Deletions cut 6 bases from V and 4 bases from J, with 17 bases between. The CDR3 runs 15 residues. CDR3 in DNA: TGTGCCAGCAGCCTTTACAGCATTCCCCCAGATACGCAGTATTTT. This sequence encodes CASSLYSIPPDTQYF. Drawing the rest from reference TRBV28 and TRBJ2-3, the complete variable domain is DVKVTQSSRYLVKRTGEKVFLECVQDMDHENMFWYRQDPGLGLRLIYFSYDVKMKEKGDIPEGYSVSREKKERFSLILESASTNQTSMYLCASSLYSIPPDTQYFGPGTRLTVL.

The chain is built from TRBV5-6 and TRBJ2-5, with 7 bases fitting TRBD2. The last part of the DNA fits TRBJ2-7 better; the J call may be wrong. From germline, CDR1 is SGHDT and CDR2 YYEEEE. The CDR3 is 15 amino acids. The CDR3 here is CASSFVTSDANEQYF. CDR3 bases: TGTGCCAGCAGCTTCGTAACTAGCGACGCTAACGAGCAGTACTTC.

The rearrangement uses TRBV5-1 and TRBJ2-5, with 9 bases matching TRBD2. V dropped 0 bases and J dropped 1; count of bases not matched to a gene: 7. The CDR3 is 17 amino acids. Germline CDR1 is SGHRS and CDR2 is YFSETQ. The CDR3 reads CASSLVSLAGIQETQYF. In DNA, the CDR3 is TGCGCCAGCAGCTTGGTGTCCCTAGCGGGGATCCAAGAGACCCAGTACTTC.

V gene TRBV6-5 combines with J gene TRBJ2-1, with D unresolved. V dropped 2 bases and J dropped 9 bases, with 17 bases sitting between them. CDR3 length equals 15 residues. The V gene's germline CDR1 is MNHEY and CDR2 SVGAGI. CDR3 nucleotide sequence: TGTGCCAGCAGTTACCGCGGTGGCTCGGGTTCTGAGCAGTTCTTC. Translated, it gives CASSYRGGSGSEQFF.

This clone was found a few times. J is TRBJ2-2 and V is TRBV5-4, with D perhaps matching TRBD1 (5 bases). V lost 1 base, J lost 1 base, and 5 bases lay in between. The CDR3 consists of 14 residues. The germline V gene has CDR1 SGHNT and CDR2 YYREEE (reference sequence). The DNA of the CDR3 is TGTGCCAGCAGCTTGACAGGGAACACCGGGGAGCTGTTTTTT. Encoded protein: CASSLTGNTGELFF.

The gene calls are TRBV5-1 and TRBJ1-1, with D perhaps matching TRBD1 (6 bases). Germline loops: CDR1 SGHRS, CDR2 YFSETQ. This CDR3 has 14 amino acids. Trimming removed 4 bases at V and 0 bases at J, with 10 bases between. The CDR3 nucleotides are TGCGCCAGCAGCCACGGGACACTGAACACTGAAGCTTTCTTT. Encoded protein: CASSHGTLNTEAFF.

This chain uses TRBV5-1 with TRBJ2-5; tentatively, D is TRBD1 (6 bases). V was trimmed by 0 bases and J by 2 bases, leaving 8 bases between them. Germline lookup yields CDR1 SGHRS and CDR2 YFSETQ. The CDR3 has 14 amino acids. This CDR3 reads CASSLGQVQETQYF. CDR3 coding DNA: TGCGCCAGCAGCTTGGGACAGGTACAAGAGACCCAGTACTTC.

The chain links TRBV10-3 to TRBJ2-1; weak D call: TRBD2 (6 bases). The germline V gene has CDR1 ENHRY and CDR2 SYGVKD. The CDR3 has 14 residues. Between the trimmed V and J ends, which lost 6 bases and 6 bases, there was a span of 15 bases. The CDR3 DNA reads TGTGCCATCAGAGAGGCTAGCGACGGCAATGAGCAGTTCTTC. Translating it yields CAIREASDGNEQFF.

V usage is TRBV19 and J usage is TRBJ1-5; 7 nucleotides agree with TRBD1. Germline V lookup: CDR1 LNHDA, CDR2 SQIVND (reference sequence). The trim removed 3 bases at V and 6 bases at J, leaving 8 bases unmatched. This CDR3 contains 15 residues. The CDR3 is CASSIGDSLGQPQHF. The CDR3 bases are TGTGCCAGTAGTATCGGGGACAGTTTGGGTCAGCCCCAGCATTTT.

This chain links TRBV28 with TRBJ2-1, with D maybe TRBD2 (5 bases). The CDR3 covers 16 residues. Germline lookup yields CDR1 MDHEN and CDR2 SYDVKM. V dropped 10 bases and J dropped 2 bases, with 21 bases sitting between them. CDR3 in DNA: TGTGCCACCTTTACTTTACTAGGACGCGCCTACAATGAGCAGTTCTTC. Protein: CATFTLLGRAYNEQFF.

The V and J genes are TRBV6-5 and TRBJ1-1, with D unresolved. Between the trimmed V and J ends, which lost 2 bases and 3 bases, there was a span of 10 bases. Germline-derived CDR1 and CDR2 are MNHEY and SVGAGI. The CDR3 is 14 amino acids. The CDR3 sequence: CASSYQIRDTEAFF. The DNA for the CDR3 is TGTGCCAGCAGTTACCAAATTCGGGACACTGAAGCTTTCTTT.

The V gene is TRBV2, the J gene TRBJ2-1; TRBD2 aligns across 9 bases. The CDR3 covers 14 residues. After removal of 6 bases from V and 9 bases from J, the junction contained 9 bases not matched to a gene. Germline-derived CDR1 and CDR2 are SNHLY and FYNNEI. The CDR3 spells CASSGLALRSEQFF. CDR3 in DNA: TGTGCCAGCAGCGGACTAGCGTTGAGGAGTGAGCAGTTCTTC.

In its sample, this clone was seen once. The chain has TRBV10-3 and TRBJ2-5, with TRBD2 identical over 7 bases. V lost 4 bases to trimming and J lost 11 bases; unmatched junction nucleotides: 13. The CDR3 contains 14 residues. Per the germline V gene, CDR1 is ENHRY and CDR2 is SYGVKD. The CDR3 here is CAISGGLITREQYF. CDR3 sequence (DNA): TGTGCCATCAGTGGAGGACTTATTACGCGGGAGCAGTACTTC.

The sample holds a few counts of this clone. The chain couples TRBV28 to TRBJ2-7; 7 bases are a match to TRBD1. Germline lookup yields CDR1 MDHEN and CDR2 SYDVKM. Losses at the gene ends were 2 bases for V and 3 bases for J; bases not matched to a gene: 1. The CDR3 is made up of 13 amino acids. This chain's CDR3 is CASSLNRGYEQYF. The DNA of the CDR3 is TGTGCCAGCAGTTTAAACAGGGGCTACGAGCAGTACTTC. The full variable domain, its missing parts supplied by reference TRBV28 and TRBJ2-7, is DVKVTQSSRYLVKRTGEKVFLECVQDMDHENMFWYRQDPGLGLRLIYFSYDVKMKEKGDIPEGYSVSREKKERFSLILESASTNQTSMYLCASSLNRGYEQYFGPGTRLTVT.

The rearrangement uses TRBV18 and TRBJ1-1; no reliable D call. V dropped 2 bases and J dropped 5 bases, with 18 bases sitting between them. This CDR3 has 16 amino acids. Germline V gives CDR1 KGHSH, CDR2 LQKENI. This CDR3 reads CASSPFAPETGTEAFF. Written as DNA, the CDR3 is TGTGCCAGCTCACCATTCGCCCCGGAGACGGGAACTGAAGCTTTCTTT.

CDR3 DNA sequence: TGCGCCAGCAGCTCGCAAGGACAGGGGCGCTACGAGCAGTACTTC. It yields the protein CASSSQGQGRYEQYF. The chain employs TRBV5-1 and TRBJ2-7; 9 bases are shared with TRBD1. Germline values: CDR1 SGHRS, CDR2 YFSETQ. V trimming: 3 bases; J trimming: 3 bases; junction bases outside the gene matches: 7. The CDR3 is 15 amino acids.

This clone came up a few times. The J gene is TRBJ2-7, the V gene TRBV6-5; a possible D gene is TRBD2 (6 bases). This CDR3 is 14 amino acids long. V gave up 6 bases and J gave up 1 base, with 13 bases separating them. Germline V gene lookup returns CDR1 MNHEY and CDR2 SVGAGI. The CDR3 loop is CASSRPSGSYEQYF. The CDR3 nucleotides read TGTGCCAGCAGCCGACCGAGCGGGTCCTACGAGCAGTACTTC.

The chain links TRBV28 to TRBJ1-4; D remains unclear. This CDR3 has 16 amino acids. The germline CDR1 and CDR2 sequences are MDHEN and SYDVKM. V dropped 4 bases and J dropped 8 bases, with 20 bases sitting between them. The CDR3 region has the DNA TGTGCCAGCAGTTCCACTCCGGGCACCAGAGGGGAAAAACTGTTTTTT. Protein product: CASSSTPGTRGEKLFF.

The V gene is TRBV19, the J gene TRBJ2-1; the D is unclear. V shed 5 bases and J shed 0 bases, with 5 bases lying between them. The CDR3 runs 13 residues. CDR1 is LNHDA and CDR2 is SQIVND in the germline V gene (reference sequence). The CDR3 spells CASSPFSYNEQFF. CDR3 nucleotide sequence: TGTGCCAGTAGTCCGTTCTCCTACAATGAGCAGTTCTTC.

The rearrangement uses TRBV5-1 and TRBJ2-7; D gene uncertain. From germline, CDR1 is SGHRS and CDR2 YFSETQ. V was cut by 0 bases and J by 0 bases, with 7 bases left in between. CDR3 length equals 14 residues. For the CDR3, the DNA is TGCGCCAGCAGCTTGGCTGGCAACTCCTACGAGCAGTACTTC. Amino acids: CASSLAGNSYEQYF.

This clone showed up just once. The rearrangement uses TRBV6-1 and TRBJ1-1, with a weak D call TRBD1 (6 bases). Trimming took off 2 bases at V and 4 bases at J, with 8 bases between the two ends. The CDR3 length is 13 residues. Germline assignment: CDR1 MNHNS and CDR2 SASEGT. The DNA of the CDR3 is TGTGCCAGCAGTGAAAGGGGGGGCACTGAAGCTTTCTTT. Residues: CASSERGGTEAFF.

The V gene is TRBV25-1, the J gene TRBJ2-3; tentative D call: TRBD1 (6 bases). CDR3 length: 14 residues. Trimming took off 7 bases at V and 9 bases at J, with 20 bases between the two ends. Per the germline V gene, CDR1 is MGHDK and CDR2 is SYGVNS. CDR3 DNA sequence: TGTGCCAGCACCCAACACAACAGGGTTGAGACGCAGTATTTT. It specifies CASTQHNRVETQYF.

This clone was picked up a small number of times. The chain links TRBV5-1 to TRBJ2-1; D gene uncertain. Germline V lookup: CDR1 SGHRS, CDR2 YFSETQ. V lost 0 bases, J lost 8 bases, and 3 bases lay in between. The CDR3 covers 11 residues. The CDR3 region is CASSLADEQFF. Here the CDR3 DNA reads TGCGCCAGCAGCTTGGCCGATGAGCAGTTCTTC.

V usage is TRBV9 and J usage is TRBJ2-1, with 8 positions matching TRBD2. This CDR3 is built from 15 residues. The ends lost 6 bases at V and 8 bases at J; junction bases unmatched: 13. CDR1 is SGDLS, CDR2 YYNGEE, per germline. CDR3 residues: CASKAGTSFIDEQFF. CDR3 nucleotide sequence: TGTGCCAGCAAAGCGGGGACTAGTTTTATCGATGAGCAGTTCTTC.

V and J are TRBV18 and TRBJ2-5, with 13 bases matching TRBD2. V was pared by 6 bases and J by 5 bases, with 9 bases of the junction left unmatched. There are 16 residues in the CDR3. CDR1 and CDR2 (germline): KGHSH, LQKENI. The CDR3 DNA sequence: TGTGCCAGCTCGCGGACTAGCGGGAGCGTTCGGGAGACCCAGTACTTC. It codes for CASSRTSGSVRETQYF. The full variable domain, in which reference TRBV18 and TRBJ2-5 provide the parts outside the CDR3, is NAGVMQNPRHLVRRRGQEARLRCSPMKGHSHVYWYRQLPEEGLKFMVYLQKENIIDESGMPKERFSAEFPKEGPSILRIQQVVRGDSAAYFCASSRTSGSVRETQYFGPGTRLLVL.

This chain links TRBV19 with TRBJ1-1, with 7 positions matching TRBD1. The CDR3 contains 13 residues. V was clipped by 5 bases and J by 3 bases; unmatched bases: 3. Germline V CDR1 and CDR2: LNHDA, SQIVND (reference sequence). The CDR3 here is CASSVQGDTEAFF. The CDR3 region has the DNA TGTGCCAGTAGTGTCCAGGGGGACACTGAAGCTTTCTTT.

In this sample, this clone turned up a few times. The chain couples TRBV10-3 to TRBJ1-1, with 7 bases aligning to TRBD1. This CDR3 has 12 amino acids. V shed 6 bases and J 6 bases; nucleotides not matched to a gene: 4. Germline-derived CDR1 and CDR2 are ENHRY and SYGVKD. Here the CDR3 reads CAIRSQGPEAFF. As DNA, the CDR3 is TGTGCCATCAGATCACAGGGGCCTGAAGCTTTCTTT.

The CDR3 coding sequence is TGTGCCAGCAGCTTAAATAGCAACGAGCAGTACTTC. This sequence encodes CASSLNSNEQYF. The V and J genes are TRBV7-9 and TRBJ2-7; D unresolved. V shed 2 bases and J shed 5 bases, with 7 bases lying between them. Looked up from germline, CDR1 is SEHNR and CDR2 is FQNEAQ (reference sequence). This CDR3 region has 12 residues. Together with reference TRBV7-9 and TRBJ2-7, the CDR3 gives the full variable domain: DTGVSQNPRHKITKRGQNVTFRCDPISEHNRLYWYRQTLGQGPEFLTYFQNEAQLEKSRLLSDRFSAERPKGSFSTLEIQRTEQGDSAMYLCASSLNSNEQYFGPGTRLTVT.

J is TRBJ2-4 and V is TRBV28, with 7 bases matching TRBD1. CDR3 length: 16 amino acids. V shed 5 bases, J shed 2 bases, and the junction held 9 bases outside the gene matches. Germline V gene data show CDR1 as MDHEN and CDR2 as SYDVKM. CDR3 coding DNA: TGTGCCAGCAGTCGACAGGGTAGAGGGACCAAAAACATTCAGTACTTC. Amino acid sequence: CASSRQGRGTKNIQYF.